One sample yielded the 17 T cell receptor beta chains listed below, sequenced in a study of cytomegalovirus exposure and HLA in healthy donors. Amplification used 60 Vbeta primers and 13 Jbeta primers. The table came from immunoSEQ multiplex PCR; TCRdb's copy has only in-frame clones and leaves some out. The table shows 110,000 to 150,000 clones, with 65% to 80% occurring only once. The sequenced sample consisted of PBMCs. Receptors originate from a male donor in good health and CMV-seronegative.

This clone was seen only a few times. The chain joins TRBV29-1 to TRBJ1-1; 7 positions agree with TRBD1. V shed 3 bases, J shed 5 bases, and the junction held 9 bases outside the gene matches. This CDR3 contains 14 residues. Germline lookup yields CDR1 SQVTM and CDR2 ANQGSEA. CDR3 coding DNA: TGCAGCGTTGAGAGAGACAGGGTGAGGACTGAAGCTTTCTTT. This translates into CSVERDRVRTEAFF.

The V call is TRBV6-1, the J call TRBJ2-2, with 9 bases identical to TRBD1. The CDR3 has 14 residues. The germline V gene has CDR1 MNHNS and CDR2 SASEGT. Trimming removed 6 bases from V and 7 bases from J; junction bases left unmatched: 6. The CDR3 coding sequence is TGTGCCAGCAGGGGGGGACAGGGAAGCGGGGAGCTGTTTTTT. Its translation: CASRGGQGSGELFF.

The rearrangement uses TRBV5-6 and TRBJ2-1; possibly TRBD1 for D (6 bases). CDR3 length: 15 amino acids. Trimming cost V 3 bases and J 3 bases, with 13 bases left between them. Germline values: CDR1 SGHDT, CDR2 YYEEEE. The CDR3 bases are TGTGCCAGCAGCTGGGGACAAGGCAACTACAATGAGCAGTTCTTC. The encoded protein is CASSWGQGNYNEQFF.

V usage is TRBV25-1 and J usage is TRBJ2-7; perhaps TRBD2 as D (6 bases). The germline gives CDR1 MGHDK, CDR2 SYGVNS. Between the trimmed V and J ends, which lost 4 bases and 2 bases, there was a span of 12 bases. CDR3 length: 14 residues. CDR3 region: CASSGLADTYEQYF. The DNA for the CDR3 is TGTGCCAGCAGTGGATTAGCGGACACCTACGAGCAGTACTTC.

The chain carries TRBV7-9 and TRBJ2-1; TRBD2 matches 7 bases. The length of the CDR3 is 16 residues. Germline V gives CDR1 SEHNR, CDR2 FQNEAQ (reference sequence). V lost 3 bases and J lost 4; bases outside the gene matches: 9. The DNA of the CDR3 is TGTGCCAGCAGCTTGACCGGGACTACCTTTTACAATGAGCAGTTCTTC. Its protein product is CASSLTGTTFYNEQFF.

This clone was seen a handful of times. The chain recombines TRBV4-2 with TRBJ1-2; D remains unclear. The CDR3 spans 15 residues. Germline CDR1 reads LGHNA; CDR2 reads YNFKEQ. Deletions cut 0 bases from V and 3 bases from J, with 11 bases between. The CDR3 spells CASSQDPGEHYGYTF. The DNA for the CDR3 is TGTGCCAGCAGCCAAGATCCCGGGGAACACTATGGCTACACCTTC.

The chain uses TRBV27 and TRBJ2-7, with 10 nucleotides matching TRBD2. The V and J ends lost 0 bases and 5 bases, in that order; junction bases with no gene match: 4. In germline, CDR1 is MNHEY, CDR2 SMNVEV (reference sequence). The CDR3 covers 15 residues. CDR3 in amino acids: CASSLSASGSNEQYF. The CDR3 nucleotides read TGTGCCAGCAGTTTATCGGCTAGCGGGAGCAACGAGCAGTACTTC.

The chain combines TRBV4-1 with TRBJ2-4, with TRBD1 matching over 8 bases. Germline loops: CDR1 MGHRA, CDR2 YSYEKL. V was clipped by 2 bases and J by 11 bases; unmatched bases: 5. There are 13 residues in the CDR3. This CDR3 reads CASSQWTGNLQYF. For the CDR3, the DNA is TGCGCCAGCAGCCAATGGACAGGGAACCTTCAGTACTTC.

CDR3 bases: TGCGCCAGCAGCCTCCGGCGTGGAGGCGGGAGGTCAGATACGCAGTATTTT. Its protein is CASSLRRGGGRSDTQYF. The chain recombines TRBV5-1 with TRBJ2-3; TRBD2 agrees at 8 bases. Looked up from germline, CDR1 is SGHRS and CDR2 is YFSETQ. The CDR3 is made up of 17 amino acids. Trimming at V came to 4 bases and at J to 4 bases, leaving 14 bases not matched to a gene.

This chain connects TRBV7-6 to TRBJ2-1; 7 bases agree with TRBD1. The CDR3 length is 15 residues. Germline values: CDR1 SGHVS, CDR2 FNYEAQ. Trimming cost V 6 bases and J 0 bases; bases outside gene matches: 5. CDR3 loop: CASRKDRSSYNEQFF. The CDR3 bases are TGTGCCAGCAGAAAGGACAGGAGCTCCTACAATGAGCAGTTCTTC.

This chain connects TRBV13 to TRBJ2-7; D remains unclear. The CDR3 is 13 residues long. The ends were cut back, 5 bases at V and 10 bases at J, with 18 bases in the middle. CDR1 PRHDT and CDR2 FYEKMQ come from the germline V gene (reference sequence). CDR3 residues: CASSVADSKIQYF. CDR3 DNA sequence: TGTGCCAGCAGCGTGGCCGACTCGAAGATACAGTACTTC.

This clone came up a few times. In DNA form, the CDR3 reads TGTGCCAGCAGCCAAGCCGGGACAGGAAGATACGAGCAGTACTTC. Amino acids: CASSQAGTGRYEQYF. The chain recombines TRBV4-2 with TRBJ2-7; TRBD1 aligns across 8 bases. The CDR3 is made up of 15 amino acids. Germline V CDR1 and CDR2: LGHNA, YNFKEQ. V trimming: 1 base; J trimming: 4 bases; junction bases outside the gene matches: 6.

CDR3 sequence: CAWSQGDAGTEAFF. CDR3 sequence (DNA): TGTGCCTGGAGTCAGGGGGACGCGGGCACTGAAGCTTTCTTT. The chain employs TRBV30 and TRBJ1-1; TRBD1 matches at 7 bases. Trimming at V came to 2 bases and at J to 4 bases, leaving 7 bases not matched to a gene. The length of the CDR3 is 14 residues. CDR1 and CDR2 (germline): GTSNPN, SVGIG (reference sequence).

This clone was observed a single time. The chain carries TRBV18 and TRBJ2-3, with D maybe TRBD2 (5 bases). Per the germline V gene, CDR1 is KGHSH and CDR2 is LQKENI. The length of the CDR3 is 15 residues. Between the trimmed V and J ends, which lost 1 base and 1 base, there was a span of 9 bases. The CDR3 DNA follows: TGTGCCAGCTCACCACGGTATAGCGGCACAGATACGCAGTATTTT. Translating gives CASSPRYSGTDTQYF.

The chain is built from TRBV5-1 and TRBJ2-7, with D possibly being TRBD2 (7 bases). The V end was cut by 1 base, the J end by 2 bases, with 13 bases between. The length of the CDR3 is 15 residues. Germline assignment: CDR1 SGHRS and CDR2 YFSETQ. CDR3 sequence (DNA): TGCGCCAGCAGCTTGAGGGGGGAGGGCCCCTACGAGCAGTACTTC. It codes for CASSLRGEGPYEQYF.

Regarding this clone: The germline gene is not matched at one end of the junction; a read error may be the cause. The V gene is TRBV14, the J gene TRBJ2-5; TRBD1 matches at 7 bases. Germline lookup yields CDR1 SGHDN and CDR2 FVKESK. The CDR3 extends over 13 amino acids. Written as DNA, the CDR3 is TGTACCAGCAGCCGAGGGACAGAAGAGACCCAGTACTTC. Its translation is CTSSRGTEETQYF.

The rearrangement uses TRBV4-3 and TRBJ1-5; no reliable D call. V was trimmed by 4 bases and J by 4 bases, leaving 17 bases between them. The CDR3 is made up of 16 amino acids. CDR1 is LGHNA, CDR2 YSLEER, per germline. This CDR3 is CASSRDAGIGNQPQHF. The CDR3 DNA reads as TGCGCCAGCAGCCGCGACGCGGGGATAGGAAATCAGCCCCAGCATTTT.